This T cell receptor beta chain was captured in a study of regulatory T cells in long-lasting Graves disease. Assembly of TCR beta libraries relied on iRepertoire HTBI primers together with Arm-PCR of CDR3 regions. MiXCR, run by TCRdb on the multiplex PCR reads, gives a single entry per CDR3 protein. The table has a few hundred thousand distinct CDR3 sequences, approximately 10% seen once. Specified time point: newly diagnosed GD, antithyroid drugs for less than 3 months. From RNA extracted from PBMCs, the TCR library was made. Study-wide results and caveats: Preferential use of TRBV28, TRBJ1-2 and TRBJ2-5 was seen in persistent disease. Whereas new patients shared 966 public clonotypes, persistent patients shared more, at a few thousand.

This clonotype was seen more than once but under ten times. Its cognate antigen is unknown. This CDR3 region has 15 residues. The germline gives CDR1 DFQATT, CDR2 SNEGSKA (reference sequence). V was clipped by 0 bases and J by 3 bases, with 15 bases between them. In addition, the sample was reused for a study of T cells in Graves' hyperthyroidism and ophthalmopathy. Per that paper: Lactation, pregnancy, other autoimmune disease or uncontrolled infection led to exclusion of patients. Using the HTBI primer set, a first-round RT-PCR was run on the TCR CDR3.

The sequencing here drew on peripheral blood mononuclear cells (PBMCs), taken at new diagnosis, from a patient treated with antithyroid drugs. The rearrangement joins TRBV20-1 to TRBJ2-7; D may be TRBD2 (6 bases). This TCR was recovered from a young woman with Graves disease. The CDR3 reads CSARDVGTGNYEQYF. The CDR3 nucleotides read TGCAGTGCTAGAGATGTGGGGACTGGAAACTACGAGCAGTACTTC.